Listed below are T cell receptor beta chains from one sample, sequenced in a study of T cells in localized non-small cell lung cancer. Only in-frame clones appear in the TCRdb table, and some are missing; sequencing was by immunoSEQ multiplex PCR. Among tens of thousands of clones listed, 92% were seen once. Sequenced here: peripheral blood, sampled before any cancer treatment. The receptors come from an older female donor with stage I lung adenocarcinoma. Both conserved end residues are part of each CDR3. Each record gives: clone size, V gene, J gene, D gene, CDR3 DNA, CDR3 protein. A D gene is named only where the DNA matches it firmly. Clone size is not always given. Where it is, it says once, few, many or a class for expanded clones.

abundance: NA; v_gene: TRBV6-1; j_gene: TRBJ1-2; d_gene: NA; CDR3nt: TGTGCCAGCAGTGAAAGCGGGGGACCGGCGGGTTATGGCTACACCTTC; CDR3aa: CASSESGGPAGYGYTF
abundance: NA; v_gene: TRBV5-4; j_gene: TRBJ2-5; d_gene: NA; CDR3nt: TGTGCCAGCGGGCCCCAAGAGACCCAGTACTTC; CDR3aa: CASGPQETQYF
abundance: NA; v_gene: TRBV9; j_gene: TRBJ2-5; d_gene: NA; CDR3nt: TGTGCCAGCAGCGTAGGTGGGGGCCAAGAGACCCAGTACTTC; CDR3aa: CASSVGGGQETQYF
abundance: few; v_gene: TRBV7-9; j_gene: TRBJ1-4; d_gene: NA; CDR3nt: TGTGCCAGCAGCCAGGGCTGGGCGGACTCAACTAATGAAAAACTGTTTTTT; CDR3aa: CASSQGWADSTNEKLFF
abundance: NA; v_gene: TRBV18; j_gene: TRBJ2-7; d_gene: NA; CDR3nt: TGTGCCAGCTCGCTTGGGGTGGGCTCCTACGAGCAGTACTTC; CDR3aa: CASSLGVGSYEQYF
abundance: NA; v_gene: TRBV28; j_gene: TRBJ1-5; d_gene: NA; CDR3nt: TGTGCCAGCAGTTTGGGGGGAGGCAGCAATCAGCCCCAGCATTTT; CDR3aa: CASSLGGGSNQPQHF
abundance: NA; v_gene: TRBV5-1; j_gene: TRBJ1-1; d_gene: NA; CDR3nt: TGCGCCAGCAGCCCTAGTGGGGGCAACTCGGGTACTGAAGCTTTCTTT; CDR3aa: CASSPSGGNSGTEAFF
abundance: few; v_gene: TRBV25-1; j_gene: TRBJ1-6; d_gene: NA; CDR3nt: TGTGCCAGTGGCGGAGGAAGCTATAATTCACCCCTCCACTTT; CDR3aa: CASGGGSYNSPLHF
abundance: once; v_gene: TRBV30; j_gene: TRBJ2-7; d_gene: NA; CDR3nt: TGTGCCTGGAGTCGGAGAAACGAGCAGTACTTC; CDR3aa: CAWSRRNEQYF
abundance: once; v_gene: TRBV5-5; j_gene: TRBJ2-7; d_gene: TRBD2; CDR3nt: TGTGCCAGCAGCTCCCGCGGGGACGGGGCGTATCGGACTAGTCACGAGCAGTACTTC; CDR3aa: CASSSRGDGAYRTSHEQYF